This T cell receptor (beta chain) was identified during a study of cytomegalovirus exposure and HLA in healthy donors. Study context: Per a later analysis, the roughly 700 first-cohort and 120 or so validation repertoires shared one platform.

The donors were part of the validation cohort of 95 to 150 subjects. That cohort was separate from the first cohort, which comprised 670 or so subjects. Study results and caveats: Rare TCR sequences predominated, though certain public TCRs were found in many donors.

Libraries were prepared by immunoSEQ multiplex PCR; TCRdb keeps only in-frame clonotypes and omits some of them. The table shows about 360,000 clones, with around 86% occurring only once. Turning to this clone: Its target is not known.

Input material: PBMCs. This clonotype originated in a woman aged 18-30 years in good health and CMV-seronegative.

CDR3 sequence reads: CASSRSPYNEQFF. The DNA of the CDR3 is TGTGCCAGTAGCCGGTCCCCCTACAATGAGCAGTTCTTC. This chain joins TRBV19 and TRBJ2-1, with no clear D. Germline V gene lookup returns CDR1 LNHDA and CDR2 SQIVND (reference sequence). The V gene lost 6 bases and the J gene lost 2 bases, with 8 bases spanning the gap. The CDR3 spans 13 residues.